This T cell receptor beta chain was sequenced for a study of blood T cell repertoires in COVID-19. TCRdb keeps only in-frame clones here, not all; method: immunoSEQ multiplex PCR. The sample consists of roughly 300,000 clones, 85% to 90% of them appearing once. Recovery among Cohort 3 donors was established by two negative PCRs, clearance, or symptom resolution. The CDR3 sequence is 17 residues long. Trimming at V came to 4 bases and at J to 1 base, leaving 9 bases not matched to a gene. Germline CDR1 and CDR2: LNHDA and SQIVND (reference sequence). Material for sequencing was PBMCs or T cells enriched from blood (not recorded which). This clonotype was sampled from a young woman who had recovered from COVID-19. The gene calls are TRBV19 and TRBJ2-3, with TRBD1 matching over 9 bases. The CDR3 reads CASSKTGGRVGTDTQYF. CDR3 nucleotide sequence: TGTGCCAGTAGTAAAACAGGGGGCCGGGTTGGCACAGATACGCAGTATTTT.